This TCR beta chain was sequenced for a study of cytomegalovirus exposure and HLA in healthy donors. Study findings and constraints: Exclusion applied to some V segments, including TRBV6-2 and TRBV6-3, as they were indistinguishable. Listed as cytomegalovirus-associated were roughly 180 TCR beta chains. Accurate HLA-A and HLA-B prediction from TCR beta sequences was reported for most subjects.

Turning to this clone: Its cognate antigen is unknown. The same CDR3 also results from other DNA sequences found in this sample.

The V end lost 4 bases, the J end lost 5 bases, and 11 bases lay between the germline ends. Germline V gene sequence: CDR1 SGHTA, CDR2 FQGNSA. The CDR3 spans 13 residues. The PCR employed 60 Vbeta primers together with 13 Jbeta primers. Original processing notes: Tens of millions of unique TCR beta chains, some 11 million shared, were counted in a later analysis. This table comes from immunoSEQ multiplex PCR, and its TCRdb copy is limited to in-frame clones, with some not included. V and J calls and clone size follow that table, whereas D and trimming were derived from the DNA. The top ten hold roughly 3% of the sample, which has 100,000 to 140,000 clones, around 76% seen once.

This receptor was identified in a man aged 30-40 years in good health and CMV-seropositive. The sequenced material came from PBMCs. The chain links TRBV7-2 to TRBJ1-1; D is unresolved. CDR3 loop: CASSWRGRTEAFF. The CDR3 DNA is TGTGCCAGCAGCTGGCGGGGAAGAACTGAAGCTTTCTTT.